Shown below are 27 T cell receptor beta chains from a single sample sequenced in a study of radiotherapy plus CTLA-4 blockade in lung cancer. Libraries were prepared by immunoSEQ multiplex PCR; TCRdb keeps only in-frame clonotypes and omits some of them. The sample shows approximately 60,000 clones, roughly 77% of them seen only once. The sample was peripheral blood, taken from a patient treated with radiotherapy plus ipilimumab. The receptor set was obtained from a human donor with non-small cell lung cancer who had a complete response to radiotherapy plus ipilimumab.

The chain employs TRBV7-2 and TRBJ2-1; tentative D call: TRBD2 (7 bases). The germline V and J ends were trimmed by 5 bases and 7 bases, with 15 bases remaining between them. Germline V lookup: CDR1 SGHTA, CDR2 FQGNSA. The CDR3 totals 14 residues. CDR3: CASSPRGGGNEQFF. CDR3 nucleotide sequence: TGTGCCAGCAGCCCTCGAGGGGGGGGGAATGAGCAGTTCTTC. Full variable domain (outside the CDR3, taken from reference TRBV7-2 and TRBJ2-1): GAGVSQSPSNKVTEKGKDVELRCDPISGHTALYWYRQSLGQGLEFLIYFQGNSAPDKSGLPSDRFSAERTGGSVSTLTIQRTQQEDSAVYLCASSPRGGGNEQFFGPGTRLTVL.

The sample holds one count of this clone. V is TRBV27 and J is TRBJ2-7; 8 nucleotides align to TRBD1. V lost 8 bases to trimming and J lost 6 bases; unmatched junction nucleotides: 6. This CDR3 comprises 12 residues. Germline V gives CDR1 MNHEY, CDR2 SMNVEV (reference sequence). Here the CDR3 DNA reads TGTGCCAGCGGCCGGGACAGGCTCGAGCAGTACTTC. Translation: CASGRDRLEQYF.

The chain joins TRBV27 to TRBJ2-3; no reliable D call. V dropped 2 bases and J dropped 3 bases, with 12 bases sitting between them. Germline V gene lookup returns CDR1 MNHEY and CDR2 SMNVEV (reference sequence). The length of the CDR3 is 15 residues. CDR3 DNA: TGTGCCAGCAGTTTAAGTCGGGCCTTAACAGATACGCAGTATTTT. The encoded protein is CASSLSRALTDTQYF.

The J gene is TRBJ1-1, the V gene TRBV19, with 7 bases fitting TRBD1. This CDR3 spans 14 amino acids. V lost 3 bases and J lost 1; bases outside the gene matches: 2. Germline V CDR1 and CDR2: LNHDA, SQIVND (reference sequence). The CDR3 DNA sequence: TGTGCCAGTAGTATGGGACAGCGGAACACTGAAGCTTTCTTT. It yields the protein CASSMGQRNTEAFF.

The chain joins TRBV5-8 to TRBJ1-1; TRBD1 matches at 9 bases. The length of the CDR3 is 14 residues. V trimming: 2 bases; J trimming: 2 bases; junction bases outside the gene matches: 1. Germline V lookup: CDR1 SGHTS, CDR2 YDEGEE. The CDR3 DNA is TGTGCCAGCAGCTTACAGGGGGCTAACACTGAAGCTTTCTTT. Its translation: CASSLQGANTEAFF.

J is TRBJ1-1 and V is TRBV6-4; D gene uncertain. Germline values: CDR1 MRHNA, CDR2 SNTAGT. The CDR3 consists of 13 residues. Trimming removed 6 bases from V and 3 bases from J, with 11 bases in between. In DNA form, the CDR3 reads TGTGCCAGCAGGCAGGATCTGTACACTGAAGCTTTCTTT. Protein: CASRQDLYTEAFF.

This chain links TRBV11-3 with TRBJ1-1; D unclear. Germline CDR1 reads SGHNT; CDR2 reads YENEEA. The CDR3 spans 15 residues. Trimming pared 4 bases from V and 4 bases from J, leaving 16 bases between. Here the CDR3 reads CASSSSGSGSTEAFF. CDR3 bases: TGTGCCAGCAGCTCCTCGGGTTCGGGGAGCACTGAAGCTTTCTTT.

This chain links TRBV5-1 with TRBJ2-1; 15 positions agree with TRBD2. After removal of 3 bases from V and 7 bases from J, the junction contained 5 bases not matched to a gene. The CDR3 has 16 residues. Per the germline V gene, CDR1 is SGHRS and CDR2 is YFSETQ. CDR3 coding DNA: TGCGCCAGCAGCTGGGGACTAGCGGGGGGAAGGAATGAGCAGTTCTTC. Encoded protein: CASSWGLAGGRNEQFF.

V and J are TRBV20-1 and TRBJ2-1, with TRBD1 as a possible D gene (5 bases). Germline loops: CDR1 DFQATT, CDR2 SNEGSKA (reference sequence). The CDR3 has 10 residues. V lost 4 bases to trimming and J lost 9 bases, with 7 bases between them. CDR3 nucleotide sequence: TGCAGTGCTACTAGGGGTGAGCAGTTCTTC. Its protein product is CSATRGEQFF.

The V call is TRBV6-1, the J call TRBJ1-4; D perhaps matches TRBD1 (6 bases). The germline CDR1 and CDR2 sequences are MNHNS and SASEGT. The CDR3 loop spans 14 amino acids. Trimming removed 3 bases from V and 7 bases from J, with 12 bases in between. DNA of the CDR3: TGTGCCAGCAGTGACGGGGGGGCGCGTGAAAAACTGTTTTTT. Protein sequence: CASSDGGAREKLFF.

This clone was counted between two and nine times. The chain has TRBV10-3 and TRBJ1-5, with unresolved D. The CDR3 spans 13 residues. Trimming left V 4 bases short and J 3 bases short, with 7 bases between. CDR1 and CDR2 from the germline V gene are ENHRY and SYGVKD. The CDR3 DNA follows: TGTGCCATCAGTGCTGGGATCAATCAGCCCCAGCATTTT. It codes for CAISAGINQPQHF.

The chain uses TRBV7-2 and TRBJ2-2, with a tentative D call TRBD1 (6 bases). Germline CDR1 reads SGHTA; CDR2 reads FQGNSA. V was cut by 5 bases and J by 1 base, with 11 bases left in between. The CDR3 is 15 amino acids. CDR3 sequence (DNA): TGTGCCAGCAGCACTGGACAGAGGAACACCGGGGAGCTGTTTTTT. This sequence encodes CASSTGQRNTGELFF.

V gene TRBV7-2 combines with J gene TRBJ2-5; D not certain. Trimming removed 2 bases at V and 5 bases at J, with 9 bases between. Germline V gene sequence: CDR1 SGHTA, CDR2 FQGNSA. The CDR3 totals 13 residues. The chain's CDR3 is CASSLSTGETQYF. The CDR3 DNA follows: TGTGCCAGCAGCTTATCGACCGGGGAGACCCAGTACTTC.

This chain uses TRBV7-9 with TRBJ1-2; no reliable D call. Deletions cut 0 bases from V and 9 bases from J, with 11 bases between. The CDR3 covers 13 residues. CDR1 is SEHNR, CDR2 FQNEAQ, per germline (reference sequence). For the CDR3, the DNA is TGTGCCAGCAGCTTAGCCGGACCCTCTAGCTACACCTTC. This sequence encodes CASSLAGPSSYTF. Full variable domain (remainder filled in from reference TRBV7-9 and TRBJ1-2): DTGVSQNPRHKITKRGQNVTFRCDPISEHNRLYWYRQTLGQGPEFLTYFQNEAQLEKSRLLSDRFSAERPKGSFSTLEIQRTEQGDSAMYLCASSLAGPSSYTFGSGTRLTVV.

The rearrangement joins TRBV5-1 to TRBJ1-6, with D tentatively TRBD1 (5 bases). The CDR3 extends over 15 amino acids. Trimming removed 4 bases at V and 0 bases at J, with 8 bases between. CDR1 is SGHRS, CDR2 YFSETQ, per germline. Here the CDR3 reads CASSTDSSYNSPLHF. The CDR3 DNA reads TGCGCCAGCAGCACAGACAGCTCCTATAATTCACCCCTCCACTTT. The full variable domain, its missing parts supplied by reference TRBV5-1 and TRBJ1-6, is KAGVTQTPRYLIKTRGQQVTLSCSPISGHRSVSWYQQTPGQGLQFLFEYFSETQRNKGNFPGRFSGRQFSNSRSEMNVSTLELGDSALYLCASSTDSSYNSPLHFGNGTRLTVT.

The V gene is TRBV28, the J gene TRBJ1-5; D may be TRBD1 (6 bases). Trimming cost V 3 bases and J 6 bases, with 18 bases left between them. Germline V gene data show CDR1 as MDHEN and CDR2 as SYDVKM. The CDR3 extends over 16 amino acids. The CDR3 protein is CASSFPRTAASQPQHF. The DNA for the CDR3 is TGTGCCAGCAGTTTCCCCAGGACAGCGGCTAGTCAGCCCCAGCATTTT. Based on the CDR3 plus reference TRBV28 and TRBJ1-5, the full variable domain is DVKVTQSSRYLVKRTGEKVFLECVQDMDHENMFWYRQDPGLGLRLIYFSYDVKMKEKGDIPEGYSVSREKKERFSLILESASTNQTSMYLCASSFPRTAASQPQHFGDGTRLSIL.

The V call is TRBV30, the J call TRBJ2-5; 8 nucleotides line up with TRBD1. Germline V gives CDR1 GTSNPN, CDR2 SVGIG (reference sequence). The J segment lost 5 bases and the V segment lost 1 base, leaving 6 bases of the junction unmatched. This CDR3 spans 14 amino acids. CDR3: CAWSEAGGEETQYF. CDR3 coding DNA: TGTGCCTGGAGTGAAGCAGGGGGCGAGGAGACCCAGTACTTC.

The chain uses TRBV19 and TRBJ2-2; D may be TRBD2 (6 bases). Germline V gene sequence: CDR1 LNHDA, CDR2 SQIVND (reference sequence). With 10 bases removed from V and 3 bases from J, the gap between germline ends came to 15 bases. This CDR3 contains 14 residues. DNA of the CDR3: TGTGCCACAGCGCCGGGGAGGTACACCGGGGAGCTGTTTTTT. This translates into CATAPGRYTGELFF. The full variable domain, its missing parts supplied by reference TRBV19 and TRBJ2-2, is DGGITQSPKYLFRKEGQNVTLSCEQNLNHDAMYWYRQDPGQGLRLIYYSQIVNDFQKGDIAEGYSVSREKKESFPLTVTSAQKNPTAFYLCATAPGRYTGELFFGEGSRLTVL.

The chain joins TRBV19 to TRBJ1-2; no clear D gene. Germline V gene sequence: CDR1 LNHDA, CDR2 SQIVND (reference sequence). The CDR3 runs to 12 residues. The V end lost 7 bases, the J end lost 10 bases, and 16 bases lay between the germline ends. The CDR3 sequence: CASKGSVTVYTF. The CDR3 region has the DNA TGTGCCAGTAAGGGCAGCGTTACAGTCTACACCTTC.

CDR3: CASRHGTQIYEQYF. In nucleotides, the CDR3 is TGTGCCAGCAGGCACGGGACACAGATCTACGAGCAGTACTTC. The chain carries TRBV5-6 and TRBJ2-7; tentatively, D is TRBD1 (6 bases). This CDR3 has 14 residues. V was cut by 5 bases and J by 3 bases, with 15 bases left in between. CDR1 and CDR2 from the germline V gene are SGHDT and YYEEEE.

This clone was picked up a small number of times. V is TRBV7-9 and J is TRBJ2-1; weak D call: TRBD1 (6 bases). V shed 3 bases and J shed 4 bases, with 10 bases lying between them. The germline CDR1 and CDR2 sequences are SEHNR and FQNEAQ (reference sequence). CDR3 length: 14 amino acids. The CDR3 spells CASSFRGQYNEQFF. CDR3 DNA sequence: TGTGCCAGCAGCTTCCGCGGACAGTACAATGAGCAGTTCTTC.

The chain links TRBV30 to TRBJ2-1; TRBD2 aligns across 9 bases. The CDR3 runs to 14 residues. The germline V gene has CDR1 GTSNPN and CDR2 SVGIG (reference sequence). V shed 3 bases and J 9 bases; nucleotides not matched to a gene: 9. CDR3 residues: CAWRGSGRYGEQFF. As DNA, the CDR3 is TGTGCCTGGAGAGGGAGCGGGAGGTACGGTGAGCAGTTCTTC. The full variable domain, with the rest looked up from reference TRBV30 and TRBJ2-1, is SQTIHQWPATLVQPVGSPLSLECTVEGTSNPNLYWYRQAAGRGLQLLFYSVGIGQISSEVPQNLSASRPQDRQFILSSKKLLLSDSGFYLCAWRGSGRYGEQFFGPGTRLTVL.

This sequence joins TRBV27 and TRBJ1-2; no firm D call. Per the germline V gene, CDR1 is MNHEY and CDR2 is SMNVEV (reference sequence). This CDR3 has 14 residues. With 8 bases removed from V and 0 bases from J, the gap between germline ends came to 13 bases. The CDR3 reads CASPSVDTNYGYTF. CDR3 DNA: TGTGCCAGCCCCTCGGTAGATACTAACTATGGCTACACCTTC.

The gene calls are TRBV11-3 and TRBJ2-1; D might be TRBD2 (6 bases). V was cut by 5 bases and J by 15 bases, with 14 bases left in between. Germline CDR1 SGHNT, CDR2 YENEEA. The CDR3 runs 11 residues. This CDR3 is CASSPGLSVFF. The CDR3 bases are TGTGCCAGCAGCCCGGGACTCTCGGTGTTCTTC.

The chain is built from TRBV30 and TRBJ2-1; D gene ambiguous. Germline CDR1 GTSNPN, CDR2 SVGIG (reference sequence). This CDR3 has 12 residues. Between the trimmed V and J ends, which lost 0 bases and 1 base, there was a span of 1 base. CDR3 protein: CAWSVSYNEQFF. The CDR3 coding sequence is TGTGCCTGGAGTGTATCCTACAATGAGCAGTTCTTC.

A single count supports this clone. The CDR3 DNA sequence: TGTGCCAGCAGCTTAGCGTTCAAGCTCGATGAGCAGTTCTTC. Its protein is CASSLAFKLDEQFF. The chain has TRBV7-9 and TRBJ2-1; no firm D call. Between the trimmed V and J ends, which lost 0 bases and 8 bases, there was a span of 11 bases. In germline, CDR1 is SEHNR, CDR2 FQNEAQ (reference sequence). This CDR3 has 14 amino acids.

The chain uses TRBV9 and TRBJ2-1; D is ambiguous. Trimming pared 3 bases from V and 0 bases from J, leaving 16 bases between. The CDR3 is made up of 17 amino acids. Germline V gene lookup returns CDR1 SGDLS and CDR2 YYNGEE. The CDR3 DNA sequence: TGTGCCAGCAGCGCCCGAAAGGTAGATAACTCCTACAATGAGCAGTTCTTC. It yields the protein CASSARKVDNSYNEQFF.